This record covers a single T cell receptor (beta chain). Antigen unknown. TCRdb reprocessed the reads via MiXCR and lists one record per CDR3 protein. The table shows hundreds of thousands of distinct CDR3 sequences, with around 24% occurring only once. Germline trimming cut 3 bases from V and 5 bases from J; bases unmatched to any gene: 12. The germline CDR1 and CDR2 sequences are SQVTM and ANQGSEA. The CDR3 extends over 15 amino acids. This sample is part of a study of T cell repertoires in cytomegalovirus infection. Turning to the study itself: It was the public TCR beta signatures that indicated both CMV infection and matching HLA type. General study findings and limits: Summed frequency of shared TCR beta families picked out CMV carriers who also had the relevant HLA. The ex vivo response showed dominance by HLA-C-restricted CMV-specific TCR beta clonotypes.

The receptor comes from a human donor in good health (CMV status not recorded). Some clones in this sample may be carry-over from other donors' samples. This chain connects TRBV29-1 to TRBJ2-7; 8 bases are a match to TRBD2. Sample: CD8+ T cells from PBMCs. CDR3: CSVEVPAGAFNEQYF. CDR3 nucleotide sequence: TGCAGCGTTGAGGTCCCAGCGGGGGCCTTTAACGAGCAGTACTTC.